The 25 T cell receptor beta chains in this list originate from one sample, sequenced in a study of cytomegalovirus exposure and HLA in healthy donors. Researchers ran the PCR with 60 Vbeta and 13 Jbeta primers. Generated by immunoSEQ multiplex PCR, the TCRdb table keeps only in-frame clones and is missing some. The sample has fewer than 35,000 clones. The sample comprised PBMCs. Receptor source: a female donor in good health and CMV-seronegative.

The V and J genes are TRBV6-6 and TRBJ2-3; no firm D call. The germline V and J ends were trimmed by 2 bases and 0 bases, with 3 bases remaining between them. Per germline, CDR1 MNHNY and CDR2 SVGAGI (reference sequence). The CDR3 has 13 amino acids. The CDR3 bases are TGTGCCAGCAGTTACCCAAGCACAGATACGCAGTATTTT. Translation gives CASSYPSTDTQYF.

The V and J genes are TRBV4-1 and TRBJ2-1, with 9 bases that match TRBD1. The CDR3 sequence is 14 residues long. After removal of 4 bases from V and 7 bases from J, the junction contained 5 bases not matched to a gene. Per the germline V gene, CDR1 is MGHRA and CDR2 is YSYEKL. The CDR3 sequence is CASSPGQGRNEQFF. The CDR3 DNA follows: TGCGCCAGCAGCCCCGGACAGGGGAGGAATGAGCAGTTCTTC.

This rearrangement joins TRBV15 to TRBJ1-1; 7 bases line up with TRBD1. Germline CDR1 is LNHNV and CDR2 is YYDKDF (reference sequence). The CDR3 has 14 residues. J gave up 11 bases and V 1 base, and 10 bases lay outside the gene matches. The chain's CDR3 is CATSRATRDSAAFF. The CDR3 region has the DNA TGTGCCACCAGCAGAGCGACCCGGGACAGTGCGGCTTTCTTT.

The gene calls are TRBV6-1 and TRBJ1-6, with D possibly matching TRBD1 (6 bases). V was clipped by 8 bases and J by 4 bases, with 15 bases between them. The germline gives CDR1 MNHNS, CDR2 SASEGT. CDR3 length: 15 amino acids. CDR3 protein: CASSSLTGYNSPLHF. In nucleotides, the CDR3 is TGTGCCAGCTCAAGCCTCACAGGGTATAATTCACCCCTCCACTTT.

The chain employs TRBV9 and TRBJ1-6, with 9 bases identical to TRBD1. CDR1 is SGDLS and CDR2 is YYNGEE in the germline V gene. The CDR3 contains 15 residues. The J segment lost 10 bases and the V segment lost 4 bases, leaving 9 bases of the junction unmatched. In nucleotides, the CDR3 is TGTGCCAGCAGCCCCCGGACAGGGGAAGAATCACCCCTCCACTTT. Encoded protein: CASSPRTGEESPLHF.

The genes are TRBV10-1 and TRBJ2-3, with TRBD2 identical over 9 bases. The CDR3 sequence is 15 residues long. In germline, CDR1 is WNHNN, CDR2 SYGVQD (reference sequence). J gave up 0 bases and V 2 bases, and 0 bases lay outside the gene matches. The CDR3 region has the DNA TGCGCCAGCAGTGAGCTAGCGGGGAGCACAGATACGCAGTATTTT. Encoded protein: CASSELAGSTDTQYF.

This rearrangement joins TRBV28 to TRBJ1-1; 8 nucleotides match TRBD1. Germline V gene data show CDR1 as MDHEN and CDR2 as SYDVKM. The CDR3 contains 15 residues. V trimming: 6 bases; J trimming: 0 bases; junction bases outside the gene matches: 6. The CDR3 sequence: CASSQQDRVNTEAFF. In nucleotides, the CDR3 is TGTGCCAGCAGCCAACAGGACAGGGTGAACACTGAAGCTTTCTTT.

CDR3 nucleotide sequence: TGTGCCAGCAGCGTAGGAGGACAGTTGGGAGTAGGCATATATGGCTACACCTTC. The encoded protein is CASSVGGQLGVGIYGYTF. V is TRBV9 and J is TRBJ1-2; perhaps TRBD1 as D (6 bases). With 0 bases removed from V and 5 bases from J, the gap between germline ends came to 23 bases. The CDR3 spans 18 residues. CDR1 is SGDLS, CDR2 YYNGEE, per germline.

The DNA for the CDR3 is TGTGCCAGCATTACAGGTGCAGCTAATGAAAAACTGTTTTTT. Residues: CASITGAANEKLFF. The chain links TRBV28 to TRBJ1-4; tentatively, D is TRBD1 (5 bases). The germline V and J ends were trimmed by 7 bases and 3 bases, with 12 bases remaining between them. CDR3 size: 14 residues. CDR1 is MDHEN, CDR2 SYDVKM, per germline.

V and J are TRBV7-3 and TRBJ1-5, with 7 bases aligning to TRBD1. The CDR3 has 15 amino acids. Germline CDR1 is SGHTA and CDR2 is FQGTGA. The V gene end was trimmed by 5 bases and the J gene end by 4 bases; junction bases not matched to a gene: 8. CDR3 bases: TGTGCCAGCAGCGCCGGACAGGAAGCAAATCAGCCCCAGCATTTT. Translated, it gives CASSAGQEANQPQHF.

V and J are TRBV9 and TRBJ2-5; TRBD2 agrees at 14 bases. Germline trimming cut 3 bases from V and 2 bases from J; bases unmatched to any gene: 9. CDR3 length: 18 residues. The germline CDR1 and CDR2 sequences are SGDLS and YYNGEE. The CDR3 nucleotides read TGTGCCAGCAGCGACGGGACTAGCGGGGGATTGGGTCAAGAGACCCAGTACTTC. The encoded protein is CASSDGTSGGLGQETQYF.

The V and J genes are TRBV7-9 and TRBJ2-7, with unresolved D. There are 14 residues in the CDR3. Germline V gives CDR1 SEHNR, CDR2 FQNEAQ (reference sequence). Between the trimmed V and J ends, which lost 1 base and 0 bases, there was a span of 7 bases. CDR3 coding DNA: TGTGCCAGCAGCTTAGGCACAGACTCCTACGAGCAGTACTTC. This codes for CASSLGTDSYEQYF.

With respect to this clone: One end of the junction fails to match germline, which may point to a read error. This sequence joins TRBV5-1 and TRBJ2-5; TRBD2 matches at 13 bases. This CDR3 is built from 16 residues. The germline V gene has CDR1 SGHRS and CDR2 YFSETQ. Here the CDR3 DNA reads TGCGCCAGCAGCGTACTGACTAGCGGGGGGCCAGAGGCCCAGTACTTC. Translated, it gives CASSVLTSGGPEAQYF.

The rearrangement links TRBV25-1 to TRBJ2-1; 8 nucleotides align to TRBD1. CDR1 MGHDK and CDR2 SYGVNS come from the germline V gene. This CDR3 has 15 residues. Germline trimming cut 7 bases from V and 0 bases from J; bases unmatched to any gene: 5. The CDR3 is CASIPGQGSYNEQFF. CDR3 coding DNA: TGTGCCAGCATTCCCGGACAGGGCTCCTACAATGAGCAGTTCTTC.

J is TRBJ2-1 and V is TRBV18; D perhaps matches TRBD2 (5 bases). Germline CDR1 reads KGHSH; CDR2 reads LQKENI. The CDR3 is made up of 14 amino acids. V was shortened by 2 bases and J by 8 bases, with 13 bases between the two germline ends. This CDR3 reads CASSPSSFGDEQFF. CDR3 in DNA: TGTGCCAGCTCACCATCCAGTTTCGGGGATGAGCAGTTCTTC. The full variable domain, with the rest looked up from reference TRBV18 and TRBJ2-1, is NAGVMQNPRHLVRRRGQEARLRCSPMKGHSHVYWYRQLPEEGLKFMVYLQKENIIDESGMPKERFSAEFPKEGPSILRIQQVVRGDSAAYFCASSPSSFGDEQFFGPGTRLTVL.

The chain recombines TRBV18 with TRBJ2-1; tentatively, D is TRBD1 (6 bases). The CDR3 loop spans 18 amino acids. The V gene lost 0 bases and the J gene lost 7 bases, with 22 bases spanning the gap. CDR1 is KGHSH and CDR2 is LQKENI in the germline V gene. DNA for the CDR3: TGTGCCAGCTCACCACCGGACTTCAGGACAGCGCTAATTAATGAGCAGTTCTTC. Protein product: CASSPPDFRTALINEQFF.

The chain has TRBV18 and TRBJ1-5, with 7 bases that match TRBD1. After removal of 0 bases from V and 0 bases from J, the junction contained 11 bases not matched to a gene. This CDR3 spans 19 amino acids. CDR1 is KGHSH and CDR2 is LQKENI in the germline V gene. In nucleotides, the CDR3 is TGTGCCAGCTCACCACCGTCAGGGGGGACTTCGTATAGCAATCAGCCCCAGCATTTT. Its protein product is CASSPPSGGTSYSNQPQHF.

This chain connects TRBV4-1 to TRBJ1-6; tentative D call: TRBD1 (6 bases). Trimming shortened V by 5 bases and J by 9 bases, and 11 bases separated the two germline ends. The CDR3 sequence is 13 residues long. Germline V gene lookup returns CDR1 MGHRA and CDR2 YSYEKL. CDR3 DNA: TGCGCCAGCAGCGGACAGCACACTTCACCCCTCCACTTT. Protein: CASSGQHTSPLHF.

The chain is built from TRBV25-1 and TRBJ1-2; D might be TRBD1 (6 bases). Germline V gene sequence: CDR1 MGHDK, CDR2 SYGVNS. CDR3 size: 14 residues. V was clipped by 6 bases and J by 4 bases, with 15 bases between them. This chain's CDR3 is CASSVRGGPYGYTF. CDR3 DNA: TGTGCCAGCAGCGTCCGGGGGGGGCCCTATGGCTACACCTTC.

This chain connects TRBV27 to TRBJ1-2; D is unresolved. The CDR3 is 14 amino acids. The V gene's germline CDR1 is MNHEY and CDR2 SMNVEV (reference sequence). Trimming removed 2 bases at V and 4 bases at J, with 11 bases between. The CDR3 protein is CASSLKVGSYGYTF. As DNA, the CDR3 is TGTGCCAGCAGTTTAAAGGTCGGGAGCTATGGCTACACCTTC.

V usage is TRBV2 and J usage is TRBJ2-7; 9 bases fit TRBD2. The ends lost 4 bases at V and 7 bases at J; junction bases unmatched: 8. The CDR3 extends over 14 amino acids. Germline assignment: CDR1 SNHLY and CDR2 FYNNEI. The CDR3 region has the DNA TGTGCCAGCAGTGTGGCGGGGGGGGCGGAAGAGCAGTACTTC. This sequence encodes CASSVAGGAEEQYF.

The chain carries TRBV7-2 and TRBJ2-5; 10 bases fit TRBD2. After removal of 4 bases from V and 5 bases from J, the junction contained 7 bases not matched to a gene. CDR1 is SGHTA, CDR2 FQGNSA, per germline. The CDR3 length is 15 residues. The CDR3, as DNA: TGTGCCAGCAGCTACGGTAGCGGGGGGTGGGAGACCCAGTACTTC. Translation gives CASSYGSGGWETQYF.

The rearrangement links TRBV6-5 to TRBJ1-1, with D unclear. V gave up 2 bases and J gave up 6 bases, with 19 bases separating them. CDR1 and CDR2 (germline): MNHEY, SVGAGI. The CDR3 length is 16 residues. Written as DNA, the CDR3 is TGTGCCAGCAGTTACCGTGCGTCGGGTCGCAAATCTGAAGCTTTCTTT. Residues: CASSYRASGRKSEAFF.

The DNA of the CDR3 is TGTGCCAGCAGCTTTTTCCCAGTCCACGAGCAGTACTTC. Translation gives CASSFFPVHEQYF. The V and J genes are TRBV7-9 and TRBJ2-7; D gene ambiguous. This CDR3 is built from 13 residues. The germline gives CDR1 SEHNR, CDR2 FQNEAQ (reference sequence). Trimming took off 3 bases at V and 5 bases at J, with 11 bases between the two ends.

J is TRBJ1-5 and V is TRBV19; the D gene is possibly TRBD1 (5 bases). This CDR3 has 15 amino acids. Germline assignment: CDR1 LNHDA and CDR2 SQIVND (reference sequence). V was trimmed by 4 bases and J by 5 bases, leaving 15 bases between them. CDR3 coding DNA: TGTGCCAGTAGTACCGGGGGGGGTTTCGATCAGCCCCAGCATTTT. This codes for CASSTGGGFDQPQHF.